These T cell receptor beta chains were read from a single sample in a study of metastatic and nonmetastatic thyroid tumors. TCRdb re-called the PCR reads with MiXCR. The data show more than 20,000 clones, around 12% seen once. What was sequenced was blood. The receptors here all came from a female donor with papillary thyroid cancer or a benign thyroid nodule (not recorded which). Some clones in this sample may be carry-over from other donors' samples. The CDR3 runs from the conserved cysteine through the conserved F or W. D genes are given only for firm matches. Clone size is not always given. Where it is, it says once, few, many or a class for expanded clones.

clone_size | d_call | j_call | v_call | cdr3_nt | cdr3_aa
few | NA | TRBJ1-6 | TRBV2 | TGTGCCAGCATGGCACATTGGGGAATGCTTAATTCACCCCTCCACTTT | CASMAHWGMLNSPLHF
many | NA | TRBJ1-1 | TRBV20-1 | TGCAGTGCTAGGGCAGGGTTGGAGCCTGAAGCTTTCTTT | CSARAGLEPEAFF
many | TRBD1 | TRBJ1-5 | TRBV19 | TGTGCCAGTAGTATAGGGGGACAGGGCCTTGGCAATCAGCCCCAGCATTTT | CASSIGGQGLGNQPQHF
many | NA | TRBJ1-5 | TRBV29-1 | TGCAGCGTTGAAGTTCCGGAGGGACGAACCAATCAGCCCCAGCATTTT | CSVEVPEGRTNQPQHF
NA | NA | TRBJ2-1 | TRBV20-1 | TGCAGTGATGACGGGAAAGGGGATTCCGCGCCCAATGAGCAGTTCTTC | CSDDGKGDSAPNEQFF
many | NA | TRBJ1-2 | TRBV4-2 | TGTGCCAGCAGCCCCCGTGTAAGCGGTAACTATGGCTACACCTTC | CASSPRVSGNYGYTF
NA | NA | TRBJ2-7 | TRBV28 | TGTGCCAGTAATAGGGCCCAAGCCTACGAGCAGTACTTC | CASNRAQAYEQYF
many | TRBD1 | TRBJ2-5 | TRBV30 | TGTGCCTGGAGTGTAGGGCCAGGGGGCAAGACCCAGTACTTC | CAWSVGPGGKTQYF
many | NA | TRBJ1-2 | TRBV5-1 | TGCGCCAGCAGCTTGGCCCCGGACAGATCTGGCTATGGCTACACCTTC | CASSLAPDRSGYGYTF
many | NA | TRBJ1-1 | TRBV7-9 | TGTGCCAGCAGATCAATGGGGACTGAAGCTTTCTTT | CASRSMGTEAFF
many | TRBD2 | TRBJ2-7 | TRBV20-1 | TGCAGTGCTAGAGATAGGCTAGCGGGAGTTTCCCGTCCCTACGAGCAGTACTTC | CSARDRLAGVSRPYEQYF
medium-sized | NA | TRBJ1-3 | TRBV6-1 | TGTGCCAGCGATGCCGGCAGTCTTGGAAACACCATATATTTT | CASDAGSLGNTIYF
many | NA | TRBJ2-3 | TRBV6-2/TRBV6-3 | TGTGCCAGCCGTGAGTTTGGGAAGGGCACAGATACGCAGTATTTT | CASREFGKGTDTQYF
once | NA | TRBJ1-1 | TRBV7-9 | TGTGCCAGCAGCTTTTACATGGATCATTACACTGAAGCTTTCTTT | CASSFYMDHYTEAFF
many | NA | TRBJ1-2 | TRBV5-8 | TGTGCCAGCAGCTTGGAGACGGCTAACTATGGCTACACCTTC | CASSLETANYGYTF
many | NA | TRBJ1-1 | TRBV7-3 | TGTGCCAGCAGCTCTTCCGGGTCGAGGAACACTGAAGCTTTCTTT | CASSSSGSRNTEAFF
NA | TRBD1 | TRBJ1-4 | TRBV7-2 | TGTGCCAGCAGTAGACGGACAGGGAATAATGAAAAACTGTTTTTT | CASSRRTGNNEKLFF
NA | TRBD1 | TRBJ1-1 | TRBV12-3/TRBV12-4 | TGTGCCAGCATTCGACAGGGGCCAATGGGCACTGAAGCTTTCTTT | CASIRQGPMGTEAFF
NA | TRBD1 | TRBJ1-6 | TRBV11-1 | TGTGCCAGCAGCTCGCACAGGGGTGGTTTAGATTCACCCCTCAACTTT | CASSSHRGGLDSPLNF
many | NA | TRBJ2-5 | TRBV9 | TGTGCCAGCAGCGTAGGCCCGGACACCCAAGAGACCCAGTACTTC | CASSVGPDTQETQYF
many | NA | TRBJ1-1 | TRBV2 | TGTGCCAGCAGGGAGGGGCTCACTGAAGCTTTCTTT | CASREGLTEAFF
medium-sized | TRBD1 | TRBJ1-5 | TRBV6-4 | TGTGCCAGCGGCACAGGGGGCAATCAGCCCCAGCATTTT | CASGTGGNQPQHF